A selection of T cell receptor beta chains follows, all from one sample in a study of T-cell memory formation after mild COVID-19. In TCRdb, the 5' RACE reads were re-called with MiXCR into one record per CDR3 protein. The top ten hold 20% to 25% of the sample, which has roughly 340,000 distinct CDR3 sequences, about 20% seen once. Sample: PBMCs or a T cell subset sorted from them (not recorded which). The receptors come from a man younger than 30 who had mild COVID-19 (a few samples of this study predate the infection). Cell type and time point are not known. Both conserved end residues are part of each CDR3.

J: TRBJ1-5
V: TRBV27
CDR3: CASRKGVSNQPQHF

J: TRBJ2-3
V: TRBV5-1
CDR3: CASSFPLRDTDTQYF

J: TRBJ2-3
V: TRBV5-6
CDR3: CASRRYPSWTTQYF

J: TRBJ1-3
V: TRBV20-1
CDR3: CSAGTGNTIYF

J: TRBJ1-4
V: TRBV5-1
CDR3: CASSLASTGGEKLFF

J: TRBJ1-1
V: TRBV7-2
CDR3: CASSLAGQMNTEAFF

J: TRBJ1-2
V: TRBV5-1
CDR3: CASSLVRDRDNYGYTF

J: TRBJ2-1
V: TRBV12-3/TRBV12-4
CDR3: CASRERGGTPYNEQFF

J: TRBJ2-3
V: TRBV14
CDR3: CASSLRTGYAGDTQYF

J: TRBJ1-2
V: TRBV15
CDR3: CATSYGQAFDYTF

J: TRBJ1-2
V: TRBV5-1
CDR3: CASSSATSDGAGYTF

J: TRBJ1-1
V: TRBV4-1
CDR3: CASSQGFPQGAVEAFF

J: TRBJ2-4
V: TRBV6-2/TRBV6-3
CDR3: CASSYHDQKYF

J: TRBJ2-3
V: TRBV29-1
CDR3: CSAQDSSTDTQYF

J: TRBJ1-6
V: TRBV10-3
CDR3: CAIRTTGASSPLHF

J: TRBJ2-5
V: TRBV7-8
CDR3: CASRHGGSLEETQYF

J: TRBJ2-1
V: TRBV4-3
CDR3: CASSQDSRDEQFF

J: TRBJ2-5
V: TRBV28
CDR3: CASLAGGPDSQSETQYF

J: TRBJ1-2
V: TRBV2
CDR3: CASSTTGSGYTF

J: TRBJ2-3
V: TRBV6-2/TRBV6-3
CDR3: CASRGIRRGAADTQYF

J: TRBJ2-7
V: TRBV6-2/TRBV6-3
CDR3: CASSSQGKTYEQYF

J: TRBJ2-5
V: TRBV7-3
CDR3: CASSFLAGGQETQYF

J: TRBJ1-1
V: TRBV5-5
CDR3: CASSKEQGVNTEAFF

J: TRBJ2-5
V: TRBV12-3/TRBV12-4
CDR3: CASSLLDSQKTQYF

J: TRBJ2-3
V: TRBV7-9
CDR3: CASSPRTGGPDTQYF

J: TRBJ2-5
V: TRBV23-1
CDR3: CASSQSKEGHQETQYF

J: TRBJ2-2
V: TRBV9
CDR3: CASGEAGDNTGELFF

J: TRBJ1-2
V: TRBV3-1
CDR3: CASTQWEGQGYTF

J: TRBJ2-3
V: TRBV7-7
CDR3: CASSLAARITDTQYF

J: TRBJ1-1
V: TRBV7-2
CDR3: CASSLGFIGPIEAFF

J: TRBJ2-2
V: TRBV5-1
CDR3: CASSSTPSGENTGELFF

J: TRBJ1-1
V: TRBV7-2
CDR3: CASSLGGVGGVTEAFF

J: TRBJ2-1
V: TRBV12-3/TRBV12-4
CDR3: CASSLGQDDEQFF

J: TRBJ2-3
V: TRBV30
CDR3: CAWGQTDRPYF

J: TRBJ2-1
V: TRBV15
CDR3: CATRLDRGRGDEQFF

J: TRBJ2-1
V: TRBV7-9
CDR3: CASSLASGNEQFF

J: TRBJ1-1
V: TRBV5-1
CDR3: CASSDQMNTEAFF

J: TRBJ2-7
V: TRBV6-2/TRBV6-3
CDR3: CASRPPGHLGEQYF

J: TRBJ2-7
V: TRBV7-8
CDR3: CASSPGTWLEQYF

J: TRBJ2-1
V: TRBV5-1
CDR3: CASSGTGTGFNEQFF

J: TRBJ2-5
V: TRBV20-1
CDR3: CSASSGLAVWTQYF

J: TRBJ2-5
V: TRBV6-5
CDR3: CASSYYEEETQYF

J: TRBJ2-2
V: TRBV4-3
CDR3: CASSQEGHTGELFF

J: TRBJ2-5
V: TRBV7-7
CDR3: CASSLGGQLETQYF

J: TRBJ2-5
V: TRBV20-1
CDR3: CSACRTGFQETQYF

J: TRBJ2-3
V: TRBV20-1
CDR3: CSALQGASTDTQYF

J: TRBJ1-1
V: TRBV20-1
CDR3: CSARVGQGNWAFF

J: TRBJ1-1
V: TRBV4-1
CDR3: CASSQPTGVNTEAFF

J: TRBJ2-2
V: TRBV20-1
CDR3: CSAREGHPNTGELFF

J: TRBJ1-5
V: TRBV12-3/TRBV12-4
CDR3: CASSGPGPINQPQHF

J: TRBJ2-3
V: TRBV7-3
CDR3: CASSGLEYDTQYF

J: TRBJ2-3
V: TRBV4-1
CDR3: CASSQSLQGLNTDTQYF

J: TRBJ2-2
V: TRBV6-5
CDR3: CASSYRGGDTGELFF

J: TRBJ2-3
V: TRBV27
CDR3: CASSLNPLDTQYF

J: TRBJ2-5
V: TRBV7-6
CDR3: CASRATIGDREETQYF

J: TRBJ2-3
V: TRBV6-6
CDR3: CASSYIGTGEEKDTQYF

J: TRBJ1-4
V: TRBV5-1
CDR3: CASSFGRRASEKLFF

J: TRBJ1-2
V: TRBV7-9
CDR3: CASSLPGSIVSYTF